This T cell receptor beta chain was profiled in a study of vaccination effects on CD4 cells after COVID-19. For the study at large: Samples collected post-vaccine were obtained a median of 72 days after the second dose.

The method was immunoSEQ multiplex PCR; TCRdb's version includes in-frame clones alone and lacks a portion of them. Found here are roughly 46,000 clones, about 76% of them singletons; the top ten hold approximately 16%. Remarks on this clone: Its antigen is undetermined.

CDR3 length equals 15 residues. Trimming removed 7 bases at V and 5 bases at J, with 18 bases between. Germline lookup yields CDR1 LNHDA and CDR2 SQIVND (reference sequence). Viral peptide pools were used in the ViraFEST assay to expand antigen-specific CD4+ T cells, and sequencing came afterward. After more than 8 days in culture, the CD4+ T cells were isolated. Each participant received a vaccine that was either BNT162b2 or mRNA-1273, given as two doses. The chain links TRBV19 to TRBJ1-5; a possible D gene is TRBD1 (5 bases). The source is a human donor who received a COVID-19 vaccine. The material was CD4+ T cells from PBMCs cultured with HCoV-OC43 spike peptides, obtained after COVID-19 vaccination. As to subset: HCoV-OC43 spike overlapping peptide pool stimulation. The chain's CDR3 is CASMGEGKGYQPQHF. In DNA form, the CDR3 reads TGTGCCAGTATGGGGGAGGGAAAGGGTTATCAGCCCCAGCATTTT.